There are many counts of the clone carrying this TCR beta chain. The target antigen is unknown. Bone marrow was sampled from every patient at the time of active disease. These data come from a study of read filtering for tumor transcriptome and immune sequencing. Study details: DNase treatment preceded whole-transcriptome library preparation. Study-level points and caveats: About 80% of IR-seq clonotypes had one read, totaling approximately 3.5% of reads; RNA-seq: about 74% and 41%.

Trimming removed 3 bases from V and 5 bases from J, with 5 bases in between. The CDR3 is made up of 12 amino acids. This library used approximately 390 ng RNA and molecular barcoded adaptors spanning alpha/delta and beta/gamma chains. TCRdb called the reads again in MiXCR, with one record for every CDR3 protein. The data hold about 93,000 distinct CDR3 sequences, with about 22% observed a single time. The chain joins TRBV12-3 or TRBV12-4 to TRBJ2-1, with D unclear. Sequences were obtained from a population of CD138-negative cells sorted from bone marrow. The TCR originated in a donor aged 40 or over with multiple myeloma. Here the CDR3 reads CASSFPNNEQFF. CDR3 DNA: TGTGCCAGCAGTTTCCCCAACAATGAGCAGTTCTTC.